This T cell receptor (beta chain) is from a study of blood T cell repertoires in COVID-19. Across the study: Acute and convalescent COVID-19 specimens originated in the United States, Italy and Spain. Sources were T cells, B-cell-depleted T cells, or PBMCs; the material itself was cDNA or gDNA.

This CDR3 is 13 amino acids long. Germline CDR1 is SGHRS and CDR2 is YFSETQ. V trimming: 1 base; J trimming: 5 bases; junction bases outside the gene matches: 1. As handled by the study authors: Reference gene primer amplification gave estimated nucleated cell counts. TCRdb's copy holds only in-frame clones and misses some; the assay was immunoSEQ multiplex PCR. D and trimming come from the DNA, and the V and J calls and clone size come from that table. The data hold about 170,000 clones, with 80% to 90% observed a single time. Sequencing was carried out using peripheral blood. The TCR sequence derives from a man aged 40-55 years who had recovered from COVID-19. The V call is TRBV5-1, the J call TRBJ2-3, with 7 bases identical to TRBD1. The CDR3 loop reads CASSLSGGDTQYF. CDR3 DNA: TGCGCCAGCAGCTTGTCAGGGGGAGATACGCAGTATTTT.